This T cell receptor beta chain was profiled in a study of blood T cell repertoires in COVID-19. Study summary: The samples span acute and convalescent COVID-19 from the United States, Italy and Spain.

Per the study methods: Using reference gene primer amplification, nucleated cell counts were estimated. The table came from immunoSEQ multiplex PCR; TCRdb's copy has only in-frame clones and leaves some out. The V and J calls and clone size come from that table; D and trimming were worked out from the DNA. The data hold around 170,000 clones, with about 85% observed a single time. The sequenced sample consisted of peripheral blood. The receptor was derived from a woman aged 30 to 39 with active or convalescent COVID-19.

This chain's CDR3 is CASQGVDYGYTF. CDR3 nucleotides: TGTGCCAGTCAGGGTGTGGACTATGGCTACACCTTC. The chain links TRBV19 to TRBJ1-2, with D perhaps TRBD1 (5 bases). Trimming pared 8 bases from V and 3 bases from J, leaving 10 bases between. The CDR3 is 12 residues long. CDR1 and CDR2 from the germline V gene are LNHDA and SQIVND (reference sequence). Full variable domain (rest looked up from reference TRBV19 and TRBJ1-2): DGGITQSPKYLFRKEGQNVTLSCEQNLNHDAMYWYRQDPGQGLRLIYYSQIVNDFQKGDIAEGYSVSREKKESFPLTVTSAQKNPTAFYLCASQGVDYGYTFGSGTRLTVV.